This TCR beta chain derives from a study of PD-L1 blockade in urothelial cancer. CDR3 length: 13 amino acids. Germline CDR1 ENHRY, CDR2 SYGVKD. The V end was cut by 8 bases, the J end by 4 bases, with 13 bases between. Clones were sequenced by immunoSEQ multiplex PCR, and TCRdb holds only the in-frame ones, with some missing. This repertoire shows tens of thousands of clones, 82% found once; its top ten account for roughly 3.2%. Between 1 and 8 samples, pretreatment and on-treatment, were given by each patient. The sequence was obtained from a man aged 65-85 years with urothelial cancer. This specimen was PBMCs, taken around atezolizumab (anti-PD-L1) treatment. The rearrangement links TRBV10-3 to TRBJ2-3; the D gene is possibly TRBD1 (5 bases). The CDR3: CAIGRAEPDTQYF. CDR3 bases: TGTGCCATCGGCAGGGCGGAACCAGATACGCAGTATTTT.